The entry below gives a single TCR beta chain sequence along with its context. Its specific antigen is unknown. No much larger clone is present one base from it, and per-base qualities are unavailable. This record comes from a study of blood T cell repertoires in COVID-19 (TCRdb year 2020). About the investigation overall: Samples from collaborators originated in the United States, Italy and Spain and spanned both the acute and convalescent phases of COVID-19. A de-identified subject ID, COVID-19 status, age in years and sex were almost always included in the sample metadata. The prospective study material was composed of cDNA or gDNA derived from T cells, B-cell-depleted T cells, or PBMCs. Where HLA class I and class II types were available, the types were taken from metadata supplied by the sample provider, not from assay-based typing. Deeply sampled blood TCRbeta repertoires from subjects exposed to, actively infected with, or recovered from COVID-19 were included in the dataset. The samples were drawn from two sources: the first 160 participants of the ongoing ImmuneRACE study, and over 1,000 subjects contributed by 6 global collaborators. The repertoires were made available in a free public database intended to serve as a resource for research on the immune response to SARS-CoV-2.

The V end gives up 5 bases and the J end 0 bases, leaving 11 bases in the junction not matched to a gene. The CDR3 numbers 19 residues from cysteine through phenylalanine. Only the CDR3 region is kept as DNA, spanning 57 bases read in frame from base 1. Looking up the germline V gene (reference sequence) yields CDR1 SEHNR and CDR2 FQNEAQ. General conclusions and limits of the study: How much clinical and demographic metadata was included differed by source and by participant, and the metadata was provided uncurated.

TCRbeta CDR3 regions were amplified from genomic DNA by means of the immunoSEQ Assay, a bias-controlled multiplex PCR. Regarding the original processing steps: The number of nucleated cells in each sample was estimated by amplification of reference gene primers within the assay. Sequence reads were collapsed and filtered to measure the absolute abundance of every unique TCRbeta CDR3 rearrangement. For each sample, productive Simpson clonality was calculated by taking the square root of Simpson's diversity index across productive rearrangements. TCRdb retrieved this table from immuneACCESS and kept in-frame rearrangements only. Not all clones are present; in checked studies, unresolved V genes account for under half, and no reason is known for the remainder. V and J calls and clone size are those listed in that table; D and trimming were worked out from the DNA. This sample has roughly 120,000 clones in its table, and around 80% of those were observed once. The ten largest make up roughly 1.9% of the sample.

Each collaborating institution followed its own protocols to collect whole blood in K2EDTA tubes. For TCRbeta analysis, collaborator samples were shipped as frozen whole blood, as isolated PBMCs, or as DNA extracted from either sample type. The chain couples TRBV7-9 to TRBJ2-1; 12 nucleotides in the junction match TRBD2. The specimen sequenced was peripheral blood. The TCR originated in a man between 65 and 85 years old with acute or convalescent COVID-19. The nucleotide sequence reads as follows: TGTGCCAGCAGCCCCGGACTAGCGGGGAGGGGTCCCTCCTACAATGAGCAGTTCTTC. The translation is CASSPGLAGRGPSYNEQFF.